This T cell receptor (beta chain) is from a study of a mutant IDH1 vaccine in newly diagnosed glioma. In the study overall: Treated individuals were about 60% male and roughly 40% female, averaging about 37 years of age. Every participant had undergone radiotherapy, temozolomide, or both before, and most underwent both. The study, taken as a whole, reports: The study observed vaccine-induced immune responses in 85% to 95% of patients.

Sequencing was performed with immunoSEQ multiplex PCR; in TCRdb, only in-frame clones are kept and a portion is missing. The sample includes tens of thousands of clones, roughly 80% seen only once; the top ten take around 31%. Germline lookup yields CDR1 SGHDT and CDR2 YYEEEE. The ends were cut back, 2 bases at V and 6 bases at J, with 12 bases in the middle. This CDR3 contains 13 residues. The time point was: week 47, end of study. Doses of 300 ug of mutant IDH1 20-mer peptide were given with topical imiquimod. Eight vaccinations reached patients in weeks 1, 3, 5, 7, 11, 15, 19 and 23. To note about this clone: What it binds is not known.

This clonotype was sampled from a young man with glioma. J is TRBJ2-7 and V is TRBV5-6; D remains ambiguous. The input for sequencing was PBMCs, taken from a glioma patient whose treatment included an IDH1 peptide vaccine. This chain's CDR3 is CASSLGRTTEQYF. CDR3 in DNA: TGTGCCAGCAGCTTAGGCCGGACCACCGAGCAGTACTTC. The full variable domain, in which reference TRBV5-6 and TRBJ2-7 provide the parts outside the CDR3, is DAGVTQSPTHLIKTRGQQVTLRCSPKSGHDTVSWYQQALGQGPQFIFQYYEEEERQRGNFPDRFSGHQFPNYSSELNVNALLLGDSALYLCASSLGRTTEQYFGPGTRLTVT.